This T cell receptor beta chain originates from a study of early T cells in non-severe SARS-CoV-2 infection. Overall study findings and caveats: Database matching using VDJdb favored anti-spike CD8 responses, with private and CD4 specificities left missing.

Turning to this clonotype: The antigen is unknown.

Individual cDNA molecules received unique molecular identifiers. TCRdb redid the calling of the 5' RACE reads with MiXCR, one entry per CDR3 protein. The table has 45,000 to 65,000 distinct CDR3 sequences, more than 9% seen once. Germline CDR1 SGHKS, CDR2 YYEKEE (reference sequence). This CDR3 has 16 amino acids. The V segment lost 2 bases and the J segment 4 bases; nucleotides outside the gene matches: 6. The V gene is TRBV5-5, the J gene TRBJ1-1; 12 bases map to TRBD1. Material for sequencing was whole blood. This receptor was obtained from an adult who was a healthcare worker with PCR-confirmed SARS-CoV-2 infection or an uninfected control (not recorded which). For the CDR3, the DNA is TGTGCCAGCAGCTTTGGGGACAGGGGGCTTGCCACTGAAGCTTTCTTT. This sequence encodes CASSFGDRGLATEAFF.